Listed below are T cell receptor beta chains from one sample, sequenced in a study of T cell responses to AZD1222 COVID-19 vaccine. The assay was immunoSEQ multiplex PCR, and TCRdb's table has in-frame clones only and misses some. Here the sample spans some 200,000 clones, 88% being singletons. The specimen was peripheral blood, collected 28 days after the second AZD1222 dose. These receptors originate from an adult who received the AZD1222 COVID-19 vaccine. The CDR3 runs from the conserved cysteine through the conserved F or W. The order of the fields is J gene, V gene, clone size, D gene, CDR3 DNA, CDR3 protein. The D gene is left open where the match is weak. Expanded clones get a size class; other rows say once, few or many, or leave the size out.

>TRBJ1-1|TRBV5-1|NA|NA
TGCGCCAGCAGTCCCGTTCGGGAATTTGCCACTGAAGCTTTCTTT
CASSPVREFATEAFF
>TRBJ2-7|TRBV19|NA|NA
TGTGCCAGTAGTGTGTCAAGGGGCGTCGAGCAGTACTTC
CASSVSRGVEQYF
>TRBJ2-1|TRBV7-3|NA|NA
TGTGCCAGCAGCTTAACGATGGGGGGCAATGAGCAGTTCTTC
CASSLTMGGNEQFF
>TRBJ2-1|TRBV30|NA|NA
TGTGCCTGGACTAAGGGGGGACTCCAGGACAATGAGCAGTTCTTC
CAWTKGGLQDNEQFF
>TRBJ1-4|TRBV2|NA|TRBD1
TGTGCCAGCAGTGGGGACAGGGTGAGAGAAAAACTGTTTTTT
CASSGDRVREKLFF
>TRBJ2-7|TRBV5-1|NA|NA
TGCGCCAGCAGTCGGGGTAGTCCCAGCGGGGAGCAGTACTTC
CASSRGSPSGEQYF
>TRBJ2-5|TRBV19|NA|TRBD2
TGTGCCAGTAGTGAACTAGCGGGAGGCGGTGAGACCCAGTACTTC
CASSELAGGGETQYF
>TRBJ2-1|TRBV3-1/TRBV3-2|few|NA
TGTGCCAGCAGCCAAATAATAAATGAGCAGTTCTTC
CASSQIINEQFF
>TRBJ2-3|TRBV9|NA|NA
TGTGCCAGCAGCGTAGCCAGCACAGATACGCAGTATTTT
CASSVASTDTQYF
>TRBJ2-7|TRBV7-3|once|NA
TGTGCCAGCAGCCTTGATTCAGGGATCGGGTCCGAGCAGTACTTC
CASSLDSGIGSEQYF
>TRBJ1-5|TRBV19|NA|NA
TGTGCCAGTAGCTCTGGTGGGGGGGCAAATCAGCCCCAGCATTTT
CASSSGGGANQPQHF
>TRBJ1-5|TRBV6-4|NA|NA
TGTGCCAGCACCCCTCGCCCATCACATGGGGCGAGCAATCAGCCCCAGCATTTT
CASTPRPSHGASNQPQHF
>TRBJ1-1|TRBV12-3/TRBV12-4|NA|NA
TGTGCCAGCAGTCCGCACCAGGGGACTGAAGCTTTCTTT
CASSPHQGTEAFF
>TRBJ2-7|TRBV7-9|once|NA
TGTGCCAGCAGCTTAGACTACGAGCAGTACTTC
CASSLDYEQYF
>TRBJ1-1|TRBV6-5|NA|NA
TGTGCCAGCAGGTATTTCGGGTCGCCGAACACTGAAGCTTTCTTT
CASRYFGSPNTEAFF
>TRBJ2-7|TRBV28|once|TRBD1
TGTGCCAGCAGACCGGGACAGACCTACGAGCAGTACTTC
CASRPGQTYEQYF
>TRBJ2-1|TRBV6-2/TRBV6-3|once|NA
TGTGCCAGCAGTTACTCGACGGGTCCGGCTCCTGCCTACAATGAGCAGTTCTTC
CASSYSTGPAPAYNEQFF
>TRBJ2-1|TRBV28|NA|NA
TGTGCCAGCAGTTCCAGGGTATACAATGAGCAGTTCTTC
CASSSRVYNEQFF
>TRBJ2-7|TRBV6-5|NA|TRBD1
TGTGCCAGCACAAGACGACAGGGTGGGGAGCAGTACTTC
CASTRRQGGEQYF
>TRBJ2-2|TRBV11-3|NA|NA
TGTGCCAGCAGCTTAGATCCCCTGTACACCGGGGAGCTGTTTTTT
CASSLDPLYTGELFF
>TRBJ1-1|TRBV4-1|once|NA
TGCGCCAGCAGCTTCCGACGGGAGAGCACTGAAGCTTTCTTT
CASSFRRESTEAFF
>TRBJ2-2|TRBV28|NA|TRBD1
TGTGCCAGCAGTTTGGATCAGGGGGCGAACACCGGGGAGCTGTTTTTT
CASSLDQGANTGELFF
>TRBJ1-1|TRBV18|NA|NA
TGTGCCAGCTCACCAGAGAGGACTGAAGCTTTCTTT
CASSPERTEAFF
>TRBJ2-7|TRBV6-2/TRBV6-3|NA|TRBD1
TGTGCCAGCAGTTACTCTACGGGACAGGGGGCCCTTTACGAGCAGTACTTC
CASSYSTGQGALYEQYF
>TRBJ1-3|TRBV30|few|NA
TGTGCCTGGAGTGTAAACGGTGGAAACACCATATATTTT
CAWSVNGGNTIYF
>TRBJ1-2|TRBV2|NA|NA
TGTGCCAGCACGTCCGGGGGGGGCTATGGCTACACCTTC
CASTSGGGYGYTF
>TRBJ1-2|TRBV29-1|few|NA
TGCAGCGTTGAAGGAAGGGGGAATTTCTATGGCTACACCTTC
CSVEGRGNFYGYTF
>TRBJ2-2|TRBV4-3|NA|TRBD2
TGCGCCAGCAGCCCGACTAGCGCTAACACCGGGGAGCTGTTTTTT
CASSPTSANTGELFF
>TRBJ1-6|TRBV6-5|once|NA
TGTGCCAGCAGTTACACAGGGCAGGGTGGCTCACCCCTCCACTTT
CASSYTGQGGSPLHF
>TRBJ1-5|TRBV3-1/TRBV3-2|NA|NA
TGTGCCAGCAGCCAATGGGGCCCTGGGCAGCCCCAGCATTTT
CASSQWGPGQPQHF
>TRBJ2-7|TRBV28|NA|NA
TGTGCCAGCAGTTTACCGAGTTGGCAGGGGACGTACGAGCAGTACTTC
CASSLPSWQGTYEQYF
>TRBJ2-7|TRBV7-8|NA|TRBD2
TGTGCCAGCAGCCGCCCCCCAGCGGGGGCCAGCTCCTACGAGCAGTACTTC
CASSRPPAGASSYEQYF
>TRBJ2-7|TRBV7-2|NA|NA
TGTGCCAGCAGCTTAGCGGCGGGATACTACGAGCAGTACTTC
CASSLAAGYYEQYF
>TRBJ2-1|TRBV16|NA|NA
TGTGCCAGCAGCCAATCCGGAAGCATCCATGAGCAGTTCTTC
CASSQSGSIHEQFF
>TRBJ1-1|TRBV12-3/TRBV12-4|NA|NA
TGTGCCAGCAGCTTCTTGAGTGACACTGAAGCTTTCTTT
CASSFLSDTEAFF
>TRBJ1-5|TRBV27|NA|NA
TGTGCCAGCAGTTTAGGGAGCAATCAGCCCCAGCATTTT
CASSLGSNQPQHF